This record looks at one T cell receptor beta chain sequence and its context. Its antigen remains unknown. Trimming left V 6 bases short and J 1 base short, with 9 bases between. The CDR3 is 13 amino acids. From germline, CDR1 is SGHTA and CDR2 FQGNSA. This sample stems from a study of CD8+ T cells in alopecia areata. Notes on the study in general: Compared with normal scalp, lesional scalp had higher clonality and more expanded CD8+ clones.

Following extraction, RNA underwent reverse transcription to cDNA, which served as the sequencing template. Method: immunoSEQ multiplex PCR; TCRdb's copy keeps in-frame clones and lacks some. The profile shows some 130,000 clones, roughly 61% of them singletons. The source of this sequence is a human donor with alopecia areata. The starting material was CD4+ T cells sorted from blood, obtained at week 0. This rearrangement joins TRBV7-2 to TRBJ2-5; D gene uncertain. CDR3 in amino acids: CASSLSFQETQYF. DNA of the CDR3: TGTGCCAGCAGTCTCAGCTTCCAAGAGACCCAGTACTTC.